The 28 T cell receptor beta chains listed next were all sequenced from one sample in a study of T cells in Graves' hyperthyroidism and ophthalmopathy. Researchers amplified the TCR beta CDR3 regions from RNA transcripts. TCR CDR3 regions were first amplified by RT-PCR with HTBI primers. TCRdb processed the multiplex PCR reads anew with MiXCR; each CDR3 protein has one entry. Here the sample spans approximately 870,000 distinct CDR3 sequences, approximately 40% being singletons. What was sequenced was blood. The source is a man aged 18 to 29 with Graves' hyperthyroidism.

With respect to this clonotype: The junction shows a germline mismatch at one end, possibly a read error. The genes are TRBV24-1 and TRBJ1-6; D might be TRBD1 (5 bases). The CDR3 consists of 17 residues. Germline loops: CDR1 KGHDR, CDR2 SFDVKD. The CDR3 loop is CASSDSYGKGEVAPLHF. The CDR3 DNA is TGTGCCAGCAGTGATAGTTACGGGAAAGGGGAAGTCGCACCCCTCCACTTT.

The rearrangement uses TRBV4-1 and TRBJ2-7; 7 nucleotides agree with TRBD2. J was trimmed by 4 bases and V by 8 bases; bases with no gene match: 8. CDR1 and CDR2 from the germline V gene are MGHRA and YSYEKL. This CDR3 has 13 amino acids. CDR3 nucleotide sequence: TGCGCCAGCGGGGGGGATAGAGAATACGAGCAGTACTTC. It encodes CASGGDREYEQYF.

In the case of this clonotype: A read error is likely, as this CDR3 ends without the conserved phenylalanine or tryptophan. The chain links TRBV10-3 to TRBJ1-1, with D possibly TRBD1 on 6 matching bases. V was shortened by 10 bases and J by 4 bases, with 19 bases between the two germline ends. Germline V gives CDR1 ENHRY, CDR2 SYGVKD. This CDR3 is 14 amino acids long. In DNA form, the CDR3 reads TGTGCCAGCAGAGCAGGGACATTTTCCACTGAAGCTTTCCTT. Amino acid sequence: CASRAGTFSTEAFL.

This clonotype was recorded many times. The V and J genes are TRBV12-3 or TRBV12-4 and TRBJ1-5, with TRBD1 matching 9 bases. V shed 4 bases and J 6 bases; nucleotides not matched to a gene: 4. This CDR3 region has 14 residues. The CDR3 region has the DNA TGTGCCAGCAGTTCCTCGACAGGGGGTCAGCCCCAGCATTTT. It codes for CASSSSTGGQPQHF.

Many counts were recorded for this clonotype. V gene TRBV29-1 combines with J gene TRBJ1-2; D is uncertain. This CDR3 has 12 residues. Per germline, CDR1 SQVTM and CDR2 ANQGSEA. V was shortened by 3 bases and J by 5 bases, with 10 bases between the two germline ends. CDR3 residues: CSVDPGDYGYTF. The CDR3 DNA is TGCAGCGTTGACCCCGGGGATTATGGCTACACCTTC.

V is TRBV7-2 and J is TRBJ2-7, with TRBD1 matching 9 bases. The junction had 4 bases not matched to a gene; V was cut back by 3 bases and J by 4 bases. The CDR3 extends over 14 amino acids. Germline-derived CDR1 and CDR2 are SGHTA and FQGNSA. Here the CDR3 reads CASSFTGTGYEQYF. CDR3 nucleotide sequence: TGTGCCAGCAGCTTTACCGGGACAGGGTACGAGCAGTACTTC.

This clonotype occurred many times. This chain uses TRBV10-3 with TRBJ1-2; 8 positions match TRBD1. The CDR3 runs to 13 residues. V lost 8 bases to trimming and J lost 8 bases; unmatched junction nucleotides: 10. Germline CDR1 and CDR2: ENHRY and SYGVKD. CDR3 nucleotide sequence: TGTGCCATCGGCGGACAGGGTGTGTTGGGCTACACCTTC. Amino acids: CAIGGQGVLGYTF.

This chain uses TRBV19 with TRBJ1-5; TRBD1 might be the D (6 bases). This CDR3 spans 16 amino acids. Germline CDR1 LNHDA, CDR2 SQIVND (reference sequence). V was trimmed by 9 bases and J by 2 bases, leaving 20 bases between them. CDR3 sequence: CASARGVQFRNQPQHF. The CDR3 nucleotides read TGTGCCAGCGCGAGGGGGGTTCAATTTCGCAATCAGCCCCAGCATTTT.

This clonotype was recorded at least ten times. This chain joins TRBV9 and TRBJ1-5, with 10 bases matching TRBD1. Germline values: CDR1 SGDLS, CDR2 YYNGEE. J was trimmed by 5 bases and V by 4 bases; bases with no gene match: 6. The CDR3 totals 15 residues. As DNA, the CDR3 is TGTGCCAGCAGCCCAACTGGGACAGGGGATCAGCCCCAGCATTTT. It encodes CASSPTGTGDQPQHF.

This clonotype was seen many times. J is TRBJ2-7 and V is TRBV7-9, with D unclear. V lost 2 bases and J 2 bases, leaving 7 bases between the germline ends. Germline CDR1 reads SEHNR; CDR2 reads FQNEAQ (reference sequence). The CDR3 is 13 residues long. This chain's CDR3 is CASSLPRAYEQYF. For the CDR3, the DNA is TGTGCCAGCAGCTTACCCCGCGCCTACGAGCAGTACTTC.

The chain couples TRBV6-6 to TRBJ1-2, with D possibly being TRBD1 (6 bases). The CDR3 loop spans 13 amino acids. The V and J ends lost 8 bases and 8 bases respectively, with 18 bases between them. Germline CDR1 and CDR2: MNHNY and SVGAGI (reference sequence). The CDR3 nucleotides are TGTGCCAGCTACGACAGGCGCGGGTACGGCTACACCTTC. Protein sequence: CASYDRRGYGYTF.

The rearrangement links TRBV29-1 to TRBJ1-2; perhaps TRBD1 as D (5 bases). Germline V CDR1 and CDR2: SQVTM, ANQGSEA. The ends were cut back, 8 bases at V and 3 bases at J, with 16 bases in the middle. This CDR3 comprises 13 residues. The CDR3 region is CSSAGGTDYGYTF. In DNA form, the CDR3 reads TGCAGCTCGGCCGGCGGGACGGACTATGGCTACACCTTC.

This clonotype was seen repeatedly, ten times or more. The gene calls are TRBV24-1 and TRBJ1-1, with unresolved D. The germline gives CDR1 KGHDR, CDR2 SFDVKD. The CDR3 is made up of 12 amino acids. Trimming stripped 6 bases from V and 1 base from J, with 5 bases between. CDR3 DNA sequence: TGTGCCACCAGTTCAGGGAACACTGAAGCTTTCTTT. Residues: CATSSGNTEAFF.

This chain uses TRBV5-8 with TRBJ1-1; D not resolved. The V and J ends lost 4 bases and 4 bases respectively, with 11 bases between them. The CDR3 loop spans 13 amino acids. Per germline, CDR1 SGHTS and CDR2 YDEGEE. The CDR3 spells CASSRMAGTEAFF. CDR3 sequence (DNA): TGTGCCAGCAGCCGGATGGCAGGCACTGAAGCTTTCTTT.

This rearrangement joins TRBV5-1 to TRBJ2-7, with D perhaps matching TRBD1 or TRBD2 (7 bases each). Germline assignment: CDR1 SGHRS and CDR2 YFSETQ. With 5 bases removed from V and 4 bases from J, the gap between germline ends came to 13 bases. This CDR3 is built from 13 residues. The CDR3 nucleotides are TGCGCCAGCAGGACAGGGAGGGAATACGAGCAGTACTTC. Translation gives CASRTGREYEQYF.

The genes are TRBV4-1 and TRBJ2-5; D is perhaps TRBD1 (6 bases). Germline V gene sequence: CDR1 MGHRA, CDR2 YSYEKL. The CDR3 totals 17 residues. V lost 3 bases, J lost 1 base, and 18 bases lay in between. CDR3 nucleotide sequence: TGCGCCAGCAGCCAGAACAGGGTGCCCTCGGCCCAAGAGACCCAGTACTTC. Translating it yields CASSQNRVPSAQETQYF.

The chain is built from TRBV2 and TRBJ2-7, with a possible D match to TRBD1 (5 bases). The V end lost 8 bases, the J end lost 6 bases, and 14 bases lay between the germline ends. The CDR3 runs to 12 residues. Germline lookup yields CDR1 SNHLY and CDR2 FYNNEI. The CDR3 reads CASAENRGEQYF. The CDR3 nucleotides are TGTGCCAGCGCAGAGAATAGGGGCGAGCAGTACTTC.

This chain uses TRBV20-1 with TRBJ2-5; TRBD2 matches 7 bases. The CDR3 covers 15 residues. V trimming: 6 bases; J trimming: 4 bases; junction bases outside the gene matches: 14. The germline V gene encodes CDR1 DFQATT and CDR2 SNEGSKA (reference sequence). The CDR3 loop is CSALPRTRPGETQYF. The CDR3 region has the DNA TGCAGTGCCTTACCTCGGACTAGACCTGGAGAGACCCAGTACTTC.

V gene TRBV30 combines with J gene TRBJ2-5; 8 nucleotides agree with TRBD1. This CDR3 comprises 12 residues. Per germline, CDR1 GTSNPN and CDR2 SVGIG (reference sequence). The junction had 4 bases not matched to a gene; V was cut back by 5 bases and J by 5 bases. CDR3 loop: CAWSGGYETQYF. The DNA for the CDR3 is TGTGCCTGGTCAGGGGGCTATGAGACCCAGTACTTC.

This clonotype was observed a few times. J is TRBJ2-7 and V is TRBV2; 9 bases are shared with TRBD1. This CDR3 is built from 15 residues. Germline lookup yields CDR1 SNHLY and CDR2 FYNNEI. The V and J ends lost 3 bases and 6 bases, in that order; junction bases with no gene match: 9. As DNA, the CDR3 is TGTGCCAGCAGTGAGAGGAGGACAGGGGTCCCCGAGCAGTACTTC. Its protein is CASSERRTGVPEQYF.

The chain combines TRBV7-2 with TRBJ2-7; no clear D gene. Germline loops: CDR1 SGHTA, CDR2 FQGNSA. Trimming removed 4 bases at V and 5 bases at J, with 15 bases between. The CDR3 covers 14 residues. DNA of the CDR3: TGTGCCAGCAGCTCCCCGGAAGGTTTGGACGAGCAGTACTTC. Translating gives CASSSPEGLDEQYF.

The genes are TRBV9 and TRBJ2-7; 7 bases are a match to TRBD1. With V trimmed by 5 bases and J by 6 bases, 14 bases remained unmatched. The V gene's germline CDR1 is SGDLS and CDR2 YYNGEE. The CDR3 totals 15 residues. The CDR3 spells CASSAPDRIPGEQYF. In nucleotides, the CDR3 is TGTGCCAGCAGTGCTCCGGACAGGATCCCTGGCGAGCAGTACTTC.

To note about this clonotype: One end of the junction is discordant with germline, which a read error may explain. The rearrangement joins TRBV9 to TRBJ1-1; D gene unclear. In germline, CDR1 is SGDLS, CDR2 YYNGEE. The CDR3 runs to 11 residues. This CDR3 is CACSLGTEAFF. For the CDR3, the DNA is TGTGCCTGCAGCCTTGGCACTGAAGCTTTCTTT.

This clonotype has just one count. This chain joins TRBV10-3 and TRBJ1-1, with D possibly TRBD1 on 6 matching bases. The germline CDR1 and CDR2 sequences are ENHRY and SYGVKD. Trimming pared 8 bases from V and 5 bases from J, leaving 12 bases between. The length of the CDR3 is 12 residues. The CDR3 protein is CAIGRTATEAFF. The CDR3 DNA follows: TGTGCCATCGGACGGACAGCAACTGAAGCTTTCTTT.

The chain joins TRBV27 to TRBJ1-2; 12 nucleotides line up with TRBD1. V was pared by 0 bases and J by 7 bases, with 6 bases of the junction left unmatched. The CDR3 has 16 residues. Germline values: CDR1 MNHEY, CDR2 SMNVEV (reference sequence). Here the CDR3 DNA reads TGTGCCAGCAGTTTATCCGGGACAGGGGGCGTGATTGGCTACACCTTC. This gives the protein CASSLSGTGGVIGYTF.

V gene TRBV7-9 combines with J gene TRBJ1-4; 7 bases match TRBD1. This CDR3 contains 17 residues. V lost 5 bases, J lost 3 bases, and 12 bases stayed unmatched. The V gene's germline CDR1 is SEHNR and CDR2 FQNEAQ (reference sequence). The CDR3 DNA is TGTGCCAGCAGCGCCTGGAGCGGAGACAGGGCTAATGAAAAACTGTTTTTT. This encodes CASSAWSGDRANEKLFF.

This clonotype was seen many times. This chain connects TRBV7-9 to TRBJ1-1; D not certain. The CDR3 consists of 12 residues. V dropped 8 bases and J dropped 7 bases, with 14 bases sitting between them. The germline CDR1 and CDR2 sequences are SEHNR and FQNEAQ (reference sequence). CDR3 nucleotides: TGTGCCAGCGGCACGGACCTAGATGAAGCTTTCTTT. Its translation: CASGTDLDEAFF.

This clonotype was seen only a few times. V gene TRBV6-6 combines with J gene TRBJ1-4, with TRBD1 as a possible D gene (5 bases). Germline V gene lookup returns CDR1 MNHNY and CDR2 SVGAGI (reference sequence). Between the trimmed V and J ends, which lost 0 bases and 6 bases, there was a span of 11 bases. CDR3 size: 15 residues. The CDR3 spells CASSYSRRVDEKLFF. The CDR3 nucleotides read TGTGCCAGCAGTTACTCACGCAGGGTTGATGAAAAACTGTTTTTT.